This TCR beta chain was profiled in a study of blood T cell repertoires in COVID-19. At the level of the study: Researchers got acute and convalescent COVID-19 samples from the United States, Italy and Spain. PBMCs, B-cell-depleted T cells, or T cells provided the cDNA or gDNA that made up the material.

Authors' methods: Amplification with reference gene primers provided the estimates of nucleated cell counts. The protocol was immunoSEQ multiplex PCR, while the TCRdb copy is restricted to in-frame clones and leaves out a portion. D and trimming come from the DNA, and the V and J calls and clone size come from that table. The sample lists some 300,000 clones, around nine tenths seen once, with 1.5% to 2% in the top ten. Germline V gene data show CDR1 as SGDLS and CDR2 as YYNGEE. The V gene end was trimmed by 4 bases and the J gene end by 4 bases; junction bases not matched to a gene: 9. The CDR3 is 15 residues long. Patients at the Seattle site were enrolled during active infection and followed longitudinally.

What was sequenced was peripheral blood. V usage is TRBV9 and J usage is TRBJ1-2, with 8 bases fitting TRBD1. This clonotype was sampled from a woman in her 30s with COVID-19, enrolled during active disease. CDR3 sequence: CASSPTLTGGYGYTF. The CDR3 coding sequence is TGTGCCAGCAGCCCTACCTTAACAGGGGGCTATGGCTACACCTTC.